The 16 T cell receptor beta chains reported below all come from one sample, sequenced in a study of CD8+CD57+ T cells in acquired aplastic anemia. Genomic DNA served as template for TCR beta VDJ and CDR3 profiling. TCRdb reprocessed the reads with MiXCR, giving one entry per CDR3 protein. The sample records around 500,000 distinct CDR3 sequences, around a third being singletons. Sequencing involved patients with CD8+CD57+ cell expansion previously shown by flow cytometry. Sequencing was done on a sample of sorted CD4+, CD8+, or CD8+CD57+ T cells (not recorded which) from PBMCs. The origin of the receptors is a human donor with aplastic anemia.

DNA for the CDR3: TGTGCCAGCAGCGTAGAGGGGGGTTCGTGGGACGAGCAGTACTTC. The encoded protein is CASSVEGGSWDEQYF. J is TRBJ2-7 and V is TRBV9, with D possibly called TRBD1 or TRBD2 (6 bases each). The ends were cut back, 0 bases at V and 5 bases at J, with 15 bases in the middle. Germline-derived CDR1 and CDR2 are SGDLS and YYNGEE. The CDR3 extends over 15 amino acids.

The chain is built from TRBV4-3 and TRBJ2-4; weak D call: TRBD2 (5 bases). Germline lookup yields CDR1 LGHNA and CDR2 YSLEER. V gave up 4 bases and J gave up 12 bases, with 22 bases separating them. There are 15 residues in the CDR3. CDR3 region: CASSPEGRGTFAQYF. The CDR3 DNA follows: TGCGCCAGCAGCCCAGAAGGTCGGGGAACCTTCGCTCAGTACTTC.

This clonotype was seen only a few times. The genes are TRBV7-3 and TRBJ1-1, with D possibly matching TRBD1 (5 bases). V lost 3 bases and J lost 7, with 12 bases in between. The CDR3 loop spans 13 amino acids. CDR1 and CDR2 from the germline V gene are SGHTA and FQGTGA. The CDR3 DNA reads TGTGCCAGCAGCTTGTCGTCGGGGGGTGAAGCTTTCTTT. This encodes CASSLSSGGEAFF. Supplemented by reference TRBV7-3 and TRBJ1-1, the full variable domain reads GAGVSQTPSNKVTEKGKYVELRCDPISGHTALYWYRQSLGQGPEFLIYFQGTGAADDSGLPNDRFFAVRPEGSVSTLKIQRTERGDSAVYLCASSLSSGGEAFFGQGTRLTVV.

This clonotype was seen only a few times. V gene TRBV15 combines with J gene TRBJ1-2; 12 bases line up with TRBD1. The CDR3 is made up of 16 amino acids. The junction had 7 bases not matched to a gene; V was cut back by 0 bases and J by 8 bases. The germline CDR1 and CDR2 sequences are LNHNV and YYDKDF (reference sequence). Written as DNA, the CDR3 is TGTGCCACCAGCAGAGATCTGGGACAGGGGGCGCGCGGCTACACCTTC. As protein: CATSRDLGQGARGYTF. Variable domain in full (rest from reference TRBV15 and TRBJ1-2): DAMVIQNPRYQVTQFGKPVTLSCSQTLNHNVMYWYQQKSSQAPKLLFHYYDKDFNNEADTPDNFQSRRPNTSFCFLDIRSPGLGDTAMYLCATSRDLGQGARGYTFGSGTRLTVV.

This clonotype appeared a few times. This chain uses TRBV20-1 with TRBJ2-7, with D possibly being TRBD1 or TRBD2 (5 bases each). Germline CDR1 and CDR2: DFQATT and SNEGSKA (reference sequence). Deletions cut 1 base from V and 0 bases from J, with 13 bases between. The CDR3 totals 15 residues. CDR3 coding DNA: TGCAGTGCTAGAGGTGTTCGGGGCAGCTCCTACGAGCAGTACTTC. Translated: CSARGVRGSSYEQYF.

This clonotype was seen only a few times. A single base separates this from a much larger clone, so it may be a read error. V gene TRBV2 combines with J gene TRBJ1-3; D possibly corresponds to TRBD1 (6 bases). The CDR3 is 13 residues long. The germline CDR1 and CDR2 sequences are SNHLY and FYNNEI. Here the CDR3 reads CASSPTGGSTIYF. The CDR3 DNA reads as TGTGCCAGCAGCCCGACAGGAGGAAGCACCATATATTTT.

This chain links TRBV6-6 with TRBJ2-5; 8 nucleotides line up with TRBD2. The CDR3 totals 13 residues. Losses at the gene ends were 2 bases for V and 5 bases for J; bases not matched to a gene: 1. In germline, CDR1 is MNHNY, CDR2 SVGAGI (reference sequence). The CDR3 sequence: CASSYGGRETQYF. In DNA form, the CDR3 reads TGTGCCAGCAGTTACGGCGGGAGGGAGACCCAGTACTTC.

The chain employs TRBV11-2 and TRBJ1-4; D may be TRBD1 (5 bases). This CDR3 comprises 16 residues. V was clipped by 0 bases and J by 3 bases, with 11 bases between them. Germline assignment: CDR1 SGHAT and CDR2 FQNNGV. The DNA for the CDR3 is TGTGCCAGCAGCTTAGATTTAGGGGTTGCTAATGAAAAACTGTTTTTT. This codes for CASSLDLGVANEKLFF.

The V and J genes are TRBV19 and TRBJ1-4; D is ambiguous. The CDR3 runs to 17 residues. CDR1 is LNHDA and CDR2 is SQIVND in the germline V gene (reference sequence). V was clipped by 3 bases and J by 0 bases, with 14 bases between them. In DNA form, the CDR3 reads TGTGCCAGTAGTATCCGACTTGTAGGAGCAACTAATGAAAAACTGTTTTTT. This codes for CASSIRLVGATNEKLFF.

This clonotype was recorded many times. V gene TRBV12-3 or TRBV12-4 combines with J gene TRBJ1-5; 8 positions agree with TRBD1. The J segment lost 6 bases and the V segment lost 4 bases, leaving 5 bases of the junction unmatched. This CDR3 comprises 14 residues. The CDR3 loop is CASSSQGAVQPQHF. In nucleotides, the CDR3 is TGTGCCAGCAGTTCGCAGGGGGCGGTTCAGCCCCAGCATTTT.

On this clonotype itself: A clone one base away is much larger, so this may be a read error. The J gene is TRBJ2-1, the V gene TRBV2; tentative D call: TRBD1 (5 bases). This CDR3 contains 13 residues. Per the germline V gene, CDR1 is SNHLY and CDR2 is FYNNEI. CDR3 coding DNA: TGTGGCAGCAGTGGGCAGGGTTTTGATGAGCAGTTCTTC. It encodes CGSSGQGFDEQFF.

The gene calls are TRBV10-1 and TRBJ1-1, with 7 bases matching TRBD1. The CDR3 has 13 amino acids. With V trimmed by 1 base and J by 8 bases, 4 bases remained unmatched. Per germline, CDR1 WNHNN and CDR2 SYGVQD (reference sequence). Here the CDR3 reads CASSELVQGEAFF. The CDR3 bases are TGCGCCAGCAGTGAGTTGGTACAGGGGGAAGCTTTCTTT.

This clonotype turned up a few times. The gene calls are TRBV30 and TRBJ1-1, with D possibly matching TRBD1 (5 bases). CDR1 and CDR2 (germline): GTSNPN, SVGIG (reference sequence). This CDR3 is built from 15 residues. Trimming removed 2 bases from V and 2 bases from J, with 15 bases in between. CDR3 sequence reads: CAWSNPPRTNTEAFF. The CDR3 region has the DNA TGTGCCTGGAGTAACCCCCCGAGGACAAACACTGAAGCTTTCTTT. Combining the CDR3 with reference TRBV30 and TRBJ1-1 gives the whole variable domain SQTIHQWPATLVQPVGSPLSLECTVEGTSNPNLYWYRQAAGRGLQLLFYSVGIGQISSEVPQNLSASRPQDRQFILSSKKLLLSDSGFYLCAWSNPPRTNTEAFFGQGTRLTVV.

The rearrangement uses TRBV25-1 and TRBJ2-1; the match to TRBD2 covers 9 bases. From germline, CDR1 is MGHDK and CDR2 SYGVNS. Trimming cost V 5 bases and J 3 bases; bases outside gene matches: 11. CDR3 length: 17 residues. As DNA, the CDR3 is TGTGCCAGCAGTTTAATAACACTAGCGGGTAACTACAATGAGCAGTTCTTC. Its translation is CASSLITLAGNYNEQFF.

The CDR3 nucleotides are TGTGCCAGCAGCGAAGGGATGGGGCAAGAGACCCAGTACTTC. Translated, it gives CASSEGMGQETQYF. The rearrangement joins TRBV7-9 to TRBJ2-5; D is unclear. The CDR3 consists of 14 residues. V lost 5 bases and J 2 bases, leaving 12 bases between the germline ends. Germline V gene lookup returns CDR1 SEHNR and CDR2 FQNEAQ (reference sequence).

This clonotype was counted only a few times. The chain is built from TRBV20-1 and TRBJ2-7; D is undetermined. This CDR3 comprises 13 residues. The germline V gene encodes CDR1 DFQATT and CDR2 SNEGSKA (reference sequence). Trimming removed 0 bases at V and 3 bases at J, with 9 bases between. Here the CDR3 reads CSARDYWDYEQYF. The CDR3 DNA follows: TGCAGTGCTAGAGATTACTGGGACTACGAGCAGTACTTC.